The next 22 T cell receptor beta chains were all read from a single sample in a study of blood T cell repertoires in COVID-19. Sequencing used immunoSEQ multiplex PCR; TCRdb keeps in-frame clones, though not all of them. The sample shows around 95,000 clones, just under 80% of them seen only once. Sequencing input: peripheral blood. These receptors all stem from a woman aged 70 to 79 with acute or convalescent COVID-19.

The CDR3 bases are TGTGCCATCTTGACTAGCTCCTACGAGCAGTACTTC. Its translation is CAILTSSYEQYF. V gene TRBV10-3 combines with J gene TRBJ2-7, with a possible D match to TRBD2 (6 bases). This CDR3 contains 12 residues. The ends were cut back, 8 bases at V and 0 bases at J, with 8 bases in the middle. Germline V gene sequence: CDR1 ENHRY, CDR2 SYGVKD.

This clone was observed a single time. The V gene is TRBV6-6, the J gene TRBJ2-3; 7 nucleotides agree with TRBD1. The CDR3 runs to 16 residues. Germline CDR1 MNHNY, CDR2 SVGAGI (reference sequence). The V and J ends lost 0 bases and 1 base, in that order; junction bases with no gene match: 4. In DNA form, the CDR3 reads TGTGCCAGCAGTTACTCGAGAGGGACAGGCACAGATACGCAGTATTTT. It specifies CASSYSRGTGTDTQYF.

The genes are TRBV15 and TRBJ2-7, with 7 bases lining up with TRBD1. The CDR3 sequence is 13 residues long. Germline trimming cut 5 bases from V and 1 base from J; bases unmatched to any gene: 2. Germline V gene data show CDR1 as LNHNV and CDR2 as YYDKDF (reference sequence). The CDR3 spells CATSLGQSYEQYF. CDR3 DNA: TGTGCCACCAGCCTGGGACAGTCCTACGAGCAGTACTTC.

The CDR3 protein is CASGAGSYNSPLHF. The CDR3, as DNA: TGTGCTAGTGGAGCGGGCTCCTATAATTCACCCCTCCACTTT. J is TRBJ1-6 and V is TRBV12-5; D uncertain. V gave up 6 bases and J gave up 0 bases, with 6 bases separating them. The CDR3 loop spans 14 amino acids. Per the germline V gene, CDR1 is LGHNT and CDR2 is FRNRAP.

The CDR3 bases are TGTGCCAGCAGTGAAGCTTCAGGGGTTGGCACTGAAGCTTTCTTT. It encodes CASSEASGVGTEAFF. This chain uses TRBV6-1 with TRBJ1-1; the D gene is possibly TRBD1 (6 bases). Trimming cost V 0 bases and J 4 bases, with 12 bases left between them. This CDR3 spans 15 amino acids. The germline V gene has CDR1 MNHNS and CDR2 SASEGT.

This clone was found once. The same CDR3 is also encoded by other DNA sequences in this sample. The chain uses TRBV3-1 (or the pseudogene TRBV3-2) and TRBJ2-6; TRBD1 might be the D (5 bases). CDR1 is LGHDT, CDR2 YNNKEL, per germline (reference sequence). The V gene lost 4 bases and the J gene lost 0 bases, with 7 bases spanning the gap. The CDR3 contains 15 residues. CDR3 in DNA: TGTGCCAGCAGCCGAGACAGCTCTGGGGCCAACGTCCTGACTTTC. It is translated as CASSRDSSGANVLTF.

The rearrangement links TRBV4-2 to TRBJ2-3; D uncertain. This CDR3 spans 14 amino acids. Trimming removed 0 bases from V and 2 bases from J, with 6 bases in between. From germline, CDR1 is LGHNA and CDR2 YNFKEQ. The CDR3 DNA reads as TGTGCCAGCAGCCAAGAGATAGACACAGATACGCAGTATTTT. Amino acids: CASSQEIDTDTQYF.

V usage is TRBV3-1 (or the pseudogene TRBV3-2) and J usage is TRBJ1-2; D is unresolved. The CDR3 loop spans 19 amino acids. The V end was cut by 0 bases, the J end by 1 base, with 21 bases between. Germline CDR1 LGHDT, CDR2 YNNKEL (reference sequence). CDR3 DNA: TGTGCCAGCAGCCAAGATAGTCCGGGTAAAAGAGGAAATAACTATGGCTACACCTTC. This gives the protein CASSQDSPGKRGNNYGYTF.

This chain links TRBV7-2 with TRBJ2-1, with 9 bases that match TRBD1. This CDR3 is 14 amino acids long. Trimming cost V 5 bases and J 4 bases; bases outside gene matches: 3. In germline, CDR1 is SGHTA, CDR2 FQGNSA. The CDR3 DNA follows: TGTGCCAGCAGCCTCGGACAGGGGTACAATGAGCAGTTCTTC. It yields the protein CASSLGQGYNEQFF.

This chain joins TRBV6-4 and TRBJ2-1, with 10 nucleotides matching TRBD2. V lost 6 bases, J lost 8 bases, and 7 bases stayed unmatched. Per germline, CDR1 MRHNA and CDR2 SNTAGT. The CDR3 consists of 14 residues. The CDR3 loop is CASRLAGNSDEQFF. Written as DNA, the CDR3 is TGTGCCAGCAGACTAGCGGGGAATAGCGATGAGCAGTTCTTC.

The V gene is TRBV4-1, the J gene TRBJ2-5; possible D gene TRBD1, 6 bases. V lost 5 bases and J lost 2, with 9 bases in between. Germline CDR1 is MGHRA and CDR2 is YSYEKL. CDR3 length: 13 amino acids. CDR3 region: CASSWTVQETQYF. The CDR3 nucleotides are TGCGCCAGCAGCTGGACAGTTCAAGAGACCCAGTACTTC.

The V gene is TRBV5-1, the J gene TRBJ2-3; 12 nucleotides match TRBD2. This CDR3 spans 17 amino acids. The germline CDR1 and CDR2 sequences are SGHRS and YFSETQ. V dropped 0 bases and J dropped 6; count of bases not matched to a gene: 8. The CDR3, as DNA: TGCGCCAGCAGCTTGGCGGCCCTAGCGGGGGGGCCCGATACGCAGTATTTT. Encoded protein: CASSLAALAGGPDTQYF.

The rearrangement uses TRBV28 and TRBJ1-2; the D gene is possibly TRBD1 (6 bases). The CDR3 totals 14 residues. V was shortened by 5 bases and J by 2 bases, with 12 bases between the two germline ends. CDR1 is MDHEN and CDR2 is SYDVKM in the germline V gene. The CDR3 sequence: CASSTGSGNYGYTF. The CDR3 DNA sequence: TGTGCCAGCAGTACAGGGAGTGGAAACTATGGCTACACCTTC.

For this clone: A junction end diverges from the germline sequence, so it may reflect a read error. The chain carries TRBV29-1 and TRBJ2-1; 10 bases map to TRBD1. The germline V gene has CDR1 SQVTM and CDR2 ANQGSEA. The CDR3 extends over 15 amino acids. CDR3 protein: CSAETTGGHYNEQFF. CDR3 nucleotide sequence: TGCAGCGCTGAAACGACAGGGGGCCACTACAATGAGCAGTTCTTC.

V is TRBV18 and J is TRBJ1-4; 7 nucleotides match TRBD1. The junction had 11 bases not matched to a gene; V was cut back by 4 bases and J by 3 bases. This CDR3 is built from 17 residues. Germline-derived CDR1 and CDR2 are KGHSH and LQKENI. The CDR3 sequence is CASSLRQGGDANEKLFF. CDR3 DNA sequence: TGTGCCAGCTCACTAAGGCAGGGGGGAGACGCTAATGAAAAACTGTTTTTT.

The rearrangement joins TRBV30 to TRBJ1-3, with 8 bases aligning to TRBD1. V was clipped by 0 bases and J by 6 bases; unmatched bases: 10. Germline V CDR1 and CDR2: GTSNPN, SVGIG (reference sequence). The CDR3 loop spans 16 amino acids. The CDR3 region is CAWSVRGRGRVNTIYF. CDR3 DNA sequence: TGTGCCTGGAGTGTACGGGGCAGGGGGCGCGTAAACACCATATATTTT.

The J gene is TRBJ2-1, the V gene TRBV3-1 (or the pseudogene TRBV3-2), with 14 positions matching TRBD2. Looked up from germline, CDR1 is LGHDT and CDR2 is YNNKEL (reference sequence). The CDR3 loop spans 15 amino acids. V dropped 4 bases and J dropped 8; count of bases not matched to a gene: 4. CDR3: CASSLRLAGGDEQFF. The CDR3, as DNA: TGTGCCAGCAGCCTAAGACTAGCGGGGGGGGATGAGCAGTTCTTC.

The rearrangement uses TRBV4-1 and TRBJ1-5; no firm D call. The CDR3 is made up of 12 amino acids. Germline-derived CDR1 and CDR2 are MGHRA and YSYEKL. Deletions cut 0 bases from V and 7 bases from J, with 4 bases between. This CDR3 is CASSQDRQPQHF. The CDR3 nucleotides read TGCGCCAGCAGCCAAGATCGGCAGCCCCAGCATTTT.

In this sample, this clone turned up a few times. The chain has TRBV7-3 and TRBJ2-3; 9 positions match TRBD2. In germline, CDR1 is SGHTA, CDR2 FQGTGA. The ends lost 4 bases at V and 5 bases at J; junction bases unmatched: 10. The CDR3 totals 16 residues. CDR3 region: CASSSGTSRGVDTQYF. DNA for the CDR3: TGTGCCAGCAGCTCCGGGACTAGCCGGGGGGTAGATACGCAGTATTTT.

The sample holds one count of this clone. The V call is TRBV6-5, the J call TRBJ1-2, with 7 bases fitting TRBD1. From germline, CDR1 is MNHEY and CDR2 SVGAGI. The CDR3 covers 15 residues. The trim removed 0 bases at V and 5 bases at J, leaving 6 bases unmatched. Written as DNA, the CDR3 is TGTGCCAGCAGTTACTCTGTCCAGGGGGTTTATGGCTACACCTTC. This gives the protein CASSYSVQGVYGYTF.

This clone was seen a few times. The chain has TRBV9 and TRBJ2-2; 9 bases fit TRBD1. Germline lookup yields CDR1 SGDLS and CDR2 YYNGEE. V dropped 3 bases and J dropped 6; count of bases not matched to a gene: 6. The CDR3 spans 15 residues. CDR3 DNA sequence: TGTGCCAGCAGCGCTGGACAGGGGAGGGCCGGGGAGCTGTTTTTT. It codes for CASSAGQGRAGELFF.

The V and J genes are TRBV5-4 and TRBJ1-1, with 7 bases fitting TRBD1. Germline trimming cut 0 bases from V and 3 bases from J; bases unmatched to any gene: 5. In germline, CDR1 is SGHNT, CDR2 YYREEE (reference sequence). The CDR3 spans 15 residues. CDR3 protein: CASSLGQGGYTEAFF. In DNA, the CDR3 is TGTGCCAGCAGCTTGGGGCAGGGGGGTTACACTGAAGCTTTCTTT.